A single T cell receptor beta chain is shown here with its context. The data belong to a study of shared clonotypes between healthy human individuals. Per the germline V gene, CDR1 is SNHLY and CDR2 is FYNNEI. CDR3 size: 15 residues. Trimming removed 8 bases from V and 9 bases from J, with 26 bases in between. Data came from immunoSEQ multiplex PCR; TCRdb stores just in-frame clones and leaves some out. The sample holds millions of clones, 93% seen once. Naive CD8 cells lacked CD45RO and underwent positive selection for CCR7, leaving out terminally differentiated effector memory CD45RA+ cells. V is TRBV2 and J is TRBJ2-7; perhaps TRBD2 as D (7 bases). This receptor was obtained from a young man in good health. Some clones in this sample may be carry-over from other donors' samples. The sample was naive CD8+ T cells from PBMCs. DNA for the CDR3: TGTGCCAGCCATGGCGGGGCGGGGGCGCTAGCCTGGCAGTACTTC. Protein sequence: CASHGGAGALAWQYF.